This TCR beta chain was documented in a study of post-analysis software for immune sequencing data. Whole-study findings and limits: Controls significantly exceeded multiple sclerosis patients in normalized Chao1 diversity. In patients, TRBV5-6, TRBV5-1 and TRBV20-1 belonged to 4 or 5 TRBV segments found more frequently than in controls. With F measure, samples from one preparation batch clustered together strongly.

A note on this clonotype: Its matching antigen is unknown.

TCR beta cDNA libraries included unique molecular identifiers. There were about 1 to 10 million T cells, and around 460,000 cDNA molecules came from them. TCRdb processed the PCR reads anew with MiXCR; each CDR3 protein has one entry. This table holds fewer than 900,000 distinct CDR3 sequences, 46% found once. The germline gives CDR1 MDHEN, CDR2 SYDVKM. V was cut by 7 bases and J by 3 bases, with 13 bases left in between. The CDR3 is 14 residues long. Sequencing input: blood. The gene calls are TRBV28 and TRBJ1-5, with D perhaps TRBD1 (5 bases). The TCR comes from a girl under 18 with multiple sclerosis. CDR3 loop: CASTDRQNNQPQHF. Here the CDR3 DNA reads TGTGCCAGCACGGATAGACAGAACAATCAGCCCCAGCATTTT.